This T cell receptor (beta chain) came from a study of blood T cells in healthy people across ages (dated by TCRdb to about 2015). Looking at the study overall: In model experiments, roughly one uniquely barcoded TCR beta cDNA molecule per two T cells was captured by template switching. Using the same blood draw, the study looked at two additional independent replicas of 1 million unique cDNA reads for two donors, one aged 18 to 29 and the other aged 80 or older. The study measured age-related changes in TCR beta repertoire diversity using deep sequencing normalized with unique cDNA molecular identifiers. Donors were grouped into four age groups: young (average roughly 15 years), middle-aged (over 35), aged (around 60) and long-lived (around 80). Results and caveats for the whole study, not just this receptor: There was a strong correlation between observed TCR beta diversity and the percentage of naive T cells measured by flow cytometry. The long-lived group showed more naive CD4+ T cells, fewer expanded clones and increased TCR diversity than the aged group, suggesting age selection. Because profiling used bulk unsorted PBMCs, naive and antigen-experienced compartments could not be compared conclusively. As age increased, observed TCR beta diversity per million T cells dropped in a roughly linear way, and a significant reduction was already evident by age 40. Estimates of total diversity from one million sequenced T cells were regarded as lower bounds and underestimates. Donor CMV infection status was unknown, potentially confounding age-related changes in expanded clonotypes.

The roughly 38 donors, aged about 6 to 95 years, were systemically healthy Caucasian individuals from Russia. Roughly 11 milliliters of peripheral blood were drawn from each donor into EDTA-treated Vacutainer tubes. Ficoll-Paque density-gradient centrifugation was used to isolate PBMCs, with at least 6.5 million obtained per sample. Trizol reagent was used to extract total RNA from PBMCs, with at least 6 micrograms per sample. For every donor, an aliquot of PBMCs went through flow cytometry to measure the percentages of naive CD45RAhigh/CD27high T cells. Libraries were built with 5' RACE. The run used an Illumina HiSeq 2500. A second PCR of about 7 to 12 cycles was performed with a sample-barcoded 5' primer and a J-beta primer mix. A template-switch 5' adaptor carrying 12 random nucleotides introduced a unique molecular identifier onto each TCR beta cDNA molecule. At least 2.5 million CDR3-containing paired-end reads were obtained from each sample. First-strand cDNA synthesis was performed from all RNA using the Mint cDNA synthesis kit, with priming by a TRBC-specific oligonucleotide. All cDNA was treated with uracil-DNA glycosylase and then went through a first 18-cycle PCR with the universal primers M1SS and BC2_uni_R. The authors' pipeline ran thus. For normalization, 1 million high-quality reads were randomly selected from each sample, with every read carrying a distinct molecular identifier. Instead of being binned into consensus sequences, reads with shared molecular identifiers were discarded. MiTCR, with a Q25 quality threshold and the strictest error-elimination algorithm, was used for CDR3 identification, clonotype clustering and error correction. A nonparametric unseen species model using Euler transformation provided a lower-bound estimate of total TCR beta diversity. Using fastp at Q25 and MiXCR, TCRdb reprocessed the public reads and kept productive beta chains. Rows with one shared CDR3 protein collapse into an entry with the most common genes and DNA. TCRdb's processing, not the authors' own work, is the source of the V and J calls. The sample table lists about 930,000 distinct CDR3 sequences, about 28% of them with a count of one. The ten largest clones capture around 9.6% of the sample.

CDR1 and CDR2, looked up from the germline V gene, are SGHVS and FQNEAQ. V is pared back by 2 bases and J by 4 bases, with 9 bases lying between the germline termini. The CDR3 contains 13 residues, cysteine and phenylalanine counted. CDR3 DNA is the only sequence kept; it has 39 bases, read in frame from the first base. This clonotype was seen a handful of times. The antigen it recognizes is unknown. Per-base qualities were not stored, and no clone one base away is much larger. The data were also submitted as part of a second study, on T cells of mothers and their children. Per that second paper: Nine systemically healthy Caucasian individuals served as donors, namely three mothers together with their six children. cDNA synthesis consumed the entire amount of extracted RNA, loaded at around 1.4 ug RNA in each 15 ul reaction. Sample barcodes and 2-4 random nucleotides were added via the M1S primer in the second PCR. Over 9 million TCR beta CDR3 reads came from each mother, compared with approximately 2.8 million reads from each child. Thymic selection shapes the output of TCR recombination in a similar way in related and unrelated pairs, and inherited differences have a minor effect. Normalized repertoire overlap was always found to be slightly, but never significantly, higher in related mother-child pairs than in unrelated mother-child pairs. No persistent microchimeric T cell clones were found, with a detection sensitivity of approximately 100 clones per million clonotypes. In the study, deep NGS was used to compare the TCR beta repertoires of mothers and children, and features distinguishing related mother-child pairs from unrelated individuals were sought. The mean age was approximately 41 +/- 4 years for the mothers and approximately 11 +/- 4 years for the children. Libraries were sequenced on Illumina HiSeq 2000 with 100+100 nt paired-end reads after adapter ligation with NEBNext reagents. To prevent cross-contamination, the mother and child libraries were prepared a month apart and were sequenced in separate runs. Each donor had between about 450,000 and 2,100,000 distinct TCR beta clonotypes identified. Naive TCR beta clonotypes were estimated from low-frequency clonotypes matched to each donor's FACS-determined naive share, without sorting.

The V and J segments used are TRBV7-8 and TRBJ2-7, with the identity of the D gene unclear. Sequencing was performed on blood. The receptor was derived from a woman between 40 and 50 years old in good health. The DNA is TGTGCCAGCAGCTTAAACCCGCGGTACGAGCAGTACTTC. This gives the protein CASSLNPRYEQYF.